This passage covers 8 T cell receptor beta chains from one sample sequenced in a study of CD8 T cells in ankylosing spondylitis. MiXCR, run by TCRdb on the 5' RACE reads, gives a single entry per CDR3 protein. The table has under 300,000 distinct CDR3 sequences, over 9.5% seen once. Sequencing used blood, either unsorted or a sorted T cell fraction (not recorded which). These receptors all stem from a male donor with ankylosing spondylitis or in good health (not recorded which).

This clonotype showed up many times. The CDR3 reads CASREQGVDGYTF. DNA for the CDR3: TGTGCCAGCAGAGAACAGGGGGTGGATGGCTACACCTTC. The chain recombines TRBV12-3 or TRBV12-4 with TRBJ1-2; 8 nucleotides match TRBD1. The CDR3 runs 13 residues. V lost 6 bases and J lost 6; bases outside the gene matches: 6.

This clonotype was seen only a few times. Just one base apart from a much larger clone, this may be a read error. The chain couples TRBV9 to TRBJ2-3; 8 bases match TRBD2. The CDR3 totals 15 residues. The V gene end was trimmed by 0 bases and the J gene end by 1 base; junction bases not matched to a gene: 1. Per the germline V gene, CDR1 is SGDLS and CDR2 is YYNGEE. CDR3 sequence (DNA): TGTGCCAGCAGCGTAGAAGCGGGGGGCACAGATACGCAGTATTTT. This sequence encodes CASSVEAGGTDTQYF. Supplemented by reference TRBV9 and TRBJ2-3, the full variable domain reads DSGVTQTPKHLITATGQRVTLRCSPRSGDLSVYWYQQSLDQGLQFLIQYYNGEERAKGNILERFSAQQFPDLHSELNLSSLELGDSALYFCASSVEAGGTDTQYFGPGTRLTVL.

This clonotype was seen repeatedly, ten times or more. The V call is TRBV27, the J call TRBJ2-2, with 7 bases fitting TRBD1. V was clipped by 5 bases and J by 7 bases; unmatched bases: 7. Per the germline V gene, CDR1 is MNHEY and CDR2 is SMNVEV (reference sequence). The CDR3 contains 14 residues. The CDR3 nucleotides read TGTGCCAGCAGTCCGACAGGGCGACACGGGGAGCTGTTTTTT. This encodes CASSPTGRHGELFF.

This clonotype was found many times. The chain employs TRBV6-1 and TRBJ1-1, with D perhaps matching TRBD1 (5 bases). V lost 6 bases to trimming and J lost 3 bases, with 11 bases between them. CDR1 is MNHNS, CDR2 SASEGT, per germline. This CDR3 has 13 amino acids. In nucleotides, the CDR3 is TGTGCCAGCAGACGGGACGGCCACACTGAAGCTTTCTTT. It codes for CASRRDGHTEAFF.

This clonotype was counted only a few times. The gene calls are TRBV4-1 and TRBJ1-4; D may be TRBD1 (5 bases). Per germline, CDR1 MGHRA and CDR2 YSYEKL. Trimming cost V 4 bases and J 3 bases, with 9 bases left between them. The CDR3 runs 14 residues. The CDR3 DNA reads TGCGCCAGCAGCCTGGGACGGTCTAATGAAAAACTGTTTTTT. This gives the protein CASSLGRSNEKLFF.

This rearrangement joins TRBV5-1 to TRBJ2-1, with 8 bases identical to TRBD2. The CDR3 consists of 15 residues. The germline V gene encodes CDR1 SGHRS and CDR2 YFSETQ. V gave up 0 bases and J gave up 5 bases; unmatched junction bases: 4. CDR3 residues: CASSLVAGWDNEQFF. In nucleotides, the CDR3 is TGCGCCAGCAGCTTGGTAGCGGGATGGGACAATGAGCAGTTCTTC.

This clonotype was seen at least ten times. The rearrangement links TRBV27 to TRBJ2-1; TRBD2 matches 9 bases. The CDR3 extends over 13 amino acids. The V gene's germline CDR1 is MNHEY and CDR2 SMNVEV (reference sequence). Trimming removed 8 bases from V and 9 bases from J; junction bases left unmatched: 8. In DNA, the CDR3 is TGTGCCAGCGGACTAGCGATGGGCACTGAGCAGTTCTTC. Its protein is CASGLAMGTEQFF.

There are many counts of this clonotype. The DNA of the CDR3 is TGCAGTGCTAGTTTAAGCGGGAGCCCGTCCATATTCAATGAGCAGTTCTTC. Translating it yields CSASLSGSPSIFNEQFF. The J gene is TRBJ2-1, the V gene TRBV20-1; 8 nucleotides line up with TRBD2. CDR1 and CDR2 from the germline V gene are DFQATT and SNEGSKA (reference sequence). Losses at the gene ends were 3 bases for V and 6 bases for J; bases not matched to a gene: 16. This CDR3 has 17 amino acids.